This T cell receptor beta chain was obtained from a study of early T cells in non-severe SARS-CoV-2 infection. Trimming left V 4 bases short and J 3 bases short, with 16 bases between. The CDR3 consists of 15 residues. In germline, CDR1 is GTSNPN, CDR2 SVGIG (reference sequence). Attachment of unique molecular identifiers to individual cDNA molecules was performed. TCRdb called the 5' RACE reads again in MiXCR, with one record for every CDR3 protein. The table lists tens of thousands of distinct CDR3 sequences, 15% to 19% of them singletons, with less than 15% in the top ten. The rearrangement uses TRBV30 and TRBJ1-5; possibly TRBD1 for D (5 bases). The sequenced sample consisted of whole blood. The receptor's source is an adult who was a healthcare worker with PCR-confirmed SARS-CoV-2 infection or an uninfected control (not recorded which). The CDR3 nucleotides read TGTGCCTGGACCAGAGGGAAGGGGTTCAATCAGCCCCAGCATTTT. Its protein product is CAWTRGKGFNQPQHF.